These T cell receptor beta chains were read from a single sample in a study of PD-1 blockade in classical Hodgkin lymphoma. Clones were read by immunoSEQ multiplex PCR, and TCRdb kept only the in-frame ones, dropping some. The table lists 30,000 to 40,000 clones, about 90% of them singletons. The sequenced sample was CD4+ T cells from blood, obtained before the fourth cycle of nivolumab. The receptors were sampled from a human donor with classical Hodgkin lymphoma. CDR3s include the opening cysteine and the closing phenylalanine or tryptophan. The D gene is left open where the match is weak. A row's size may be missing; if present it is once, few, many or a size class.

J gene	V gene	clone size	CDR3 length	D gene	CDR3 DNA	CDR3 protein
TRBJ2-3	TRBV19	NA	14	NA	TGTGCCAGTAGTATAGAGGGCGAAATCACGCCGCAGTATTTT	CASSIEGEITPQYF
TRBJ1-1	TRBV4-2	NA	15	TRBD1	TGTGCCAGCAGCCGGTCGGGACAGGGCAACACTGAAGCTTTCTTT	CASSRSGQGNTEAFF
TRBJ1-1	TRBV5-1	NA	16	TRBD1	TGCGCCAGCAGCCTGAGGCCGGGACAGCTGAACACTGAAGCTTTCTTT	CASSLRPGQLNTEAFF
TRBJ2-7	TRBV19	NA	12	NA	TGTGCCAGTAGTACAGGGGTCTACGAGCAGTACTTC	CASSTGVYEQYF
TRBJ2-2	TRBV19	NA	15	NA	TGTGCCAGTAGTATACGACAGGAGGGGGGCGGGGAGCTGTTTTTT	CASSIRQEGGGELFF
TRBJ1-1	TRBV29-1	NA	12	NA	TGCAGCGCCGGGGGTGACGGCACTGAAGCTTTCTTT	CSAGGDGTEAFF
TRBJ1-5	TRBV19	once	14	NA	TGTGCCAGTAGTATCCTGGGGTCGTACCAGCCCCAGCATTTT	CASSILGSYQPQHF
TRBJ1-1	TRBV18	NA	13	NA	TGTGCCAGCTCGAGGAAGGGGAACACTGAAGCTTTCTTT	CASSRKGNTEAFF
TRBJ2-7	TRBV6-1	NA	15	NA	TGTGCCAGCAACTCGGCCGCGACCTTCTCCTACGAGCAGTACTTC	CASNSAATFSYEQYF
TRBJ1-5	TRBV19	NA	15	NA	TGTGCCAGTAGCTCCGCGAGGGGGGTGTGGCAGCCCCAGCATTTT	CASSSARGVWQPQHF
TRBJ2-7	TRBV30	NA	11	NA	TGTGCCTGGAGTCTCGGTCCCCAGCAGTACTTC	CAWSLGPQQYF
TRBJ1-1	TRBV28	NA	19	TRBD1	TGTGCCAGCAGTTTATCTAGTAGAGTGCGGACAGGGTTGAACACTGAAGCTTTCTTT	CASSLSSRVRTGLNTEAFF
TRBJ2-7	TRBV29-1	NA	14	NA	TGCAGCGTTGGGGCCAGCGCGTTATCCTACGAGCAGTACTTC	CSVGASALSYEQYF
TRBJ1-5	TRBV5-5	NA	16	TRBD1	TGTGCCAGCAGCTGGGGACAGGTGAATAGCAATCAGCCCCAGCATTTT	CASSWGQVNSNQPQHF
TRBJ2-1	TRBV30	once	17	TRBD2	TGTGCCTGGAGTGACCCCTTACTAGCGGGAGTTTATAATGAGCAGTTCTTC	CAWSDPLLAGVYNEQFF
TRBJ1-2	TRBV6-6	NA	12	NA	TGTGCCAGCAAGGGGGGGAACTATGGCTACACCTTC	CASKGGNYGYTF
TRBJ2-6	TRBV5-5	NA	18	NA	TGTGCCAGCAGCTTGTTTCAGAGTCCAAGCTCTGGGGCCAACGTCCTGACTTTC	CASSLFQSPSSGANVLTF
TRBJ1-2	TRBV9	NA	14	NA	TGTGCCAGCAGCGTAGAAGGGACCTTGGGTGGCTACACCTTC	CASSVEGTLGGYTF
TRBJ2-6	TRBV19	NA	15	NA	TGTGCCAGTAGTATGGAGGTTTCTGGGGCCAACGTCCTGACTTTC	CASSMEVSGANVLTF
TRBJ2-7	TRBV30	NA	12	TRBD1	TGTGCCTGGGAGACAGGGGGTTACGAGCAGTACTTC	CAWETGGYEQYF
TRBJ1-5	TRBV19	NA	15	NA	TGTGCCAGCACCCGGACCTATCCTAGCAATCAGCCCCAGCATTTT	CASTRTYPSNQPQHF
TRBJ1-5	TRBV6-1	NA	13	NA	TGTGTCACCCGAAGCCAGGTCAATCAGCCCCAGCATTTT	CVTRSQVNQPQHF
TRBJ1-3	TRBV18	NA	17	NA	TGTGCCAGCTCACCCCTACCCGGGACGGACTCTGGAAACACCATATATTTT	CASSPLPGTDSGNTIYF
TRBJ2-7	TRBV28	NA	15	TRBD2	TGTGCCAGCAGTTTCCGGACTAGCGGGAACTACGAGCAGTACTTC	CASSFRTSGNYEQYF
TRBJ1-5	TRBV18	NA	15	TRBD1	TGTGCCAGCTCACGCCCGGGACAGCAAAATCAGCCCCAGCATTTT	CASSRPGQQNQPQHF
TRBJ1-1	TRBV28	NA	15	NA	TGTGCCAGCAGCCCACGGAGGGCTATGAACACTGAAGCTTTCTTT	CASSPRRAMNTEAFF
TRBJ1-2	TRBV28	NA	18	TRBD1	TGTGCCAGCAGTTTAAGCGGGACAGGGGCCCCCGCTAACTATGGCTACACCTTC	CASSLSGTGAPANYGYTF
TRBJ2-1	TRBV7-9	NA	17	TRBD2	TGTGCCAGCAGCTACTATCCTAGCGGGAGAACGCGAAATGAGCAGTTCTTC	CASSYYPSGRTRNEQFF
TRBJ2-1	TRBV5-4	NA	15	TRBD2	TGTGCCAGCAGCTGGCCCATTAGCGGGATAAATGAGCAGTTCTTC	CASSWPISGINEQFF
TRBJ2-7	TRBV6-5	NA	15	NA	TGTGCCAGCAGTTACTCTGGAGGACAGTCCTACGAGCAGTACTTC	CASSYSGGQSYEQYF
TRBJ2-7	TRBV30	once	15	NA	TGTGCCTGGAGTAGCCTTAGGGTCGGCGCCTACGAGCAGTACTTC	CAWSSLRVGAYEQYF
TRBJ2-3	TRBV6-6	NA	16	TRBD2	TGTGCCAGCAGCCACGTGTGGCGGGAGGCACCAGATACGCAGTATTTT	CASSHVWREAPDTQYF
TRBJ2-7	TRBV5-1	NA	18	TRBD2	TGCGCCAGCAGCTATGGAGCGGGAGAGACTCCCCGCTCCTACGAGCAGTACTTC	CASSYGAGETPRSYEQYF
TRBJ1-2	TRBV6-1	NA	13	NA	TGTGCCAGCAGGCCGGACGGCAACTATGGCTACACCTTC	CASRPDGNYGYTF
TRBJ2-7	TRBV28	NA	16	NA	TGTGCCAGCAGTTTATCTCCTCGGGGCAGGGAGGACGAGCAGTACTTC	CASSLSPRGREDEQYF
TRBJ2-1	TRBV18	NA	12	NA	TGTGCCAGCTCACCCTCCTACAATGAGCAGTTCTTC	CASSPSYNEQFF
TRBJ2-1	TRBV19	NA	12	NA	TGTGCCAGTAGAACCTGGGGGGATGAGCAGTTCTTC	CASRTWGDEQFF
TRBJ2-3	TRBV6-6	NA	14	TRBD1	TGTGCCAGCACCGACAGGGTGGACACAGATACGCAGTATTTT	CASTDRVDTDTQYF
TRBJ2-1	TRBV7-9	once	15	NA	TGTGCCAGCAGCTTAGGGGCGGGCTCCTACAATGAGCAGTTCTTC	CASSLGAGSYNEQFF
TRBJ2-7	TRBV5-1	NA	14	TRBD2	TGCGCCAGCAGGGCTAGCGGGGGTTCTTACGAGCAGTACTTC	CASRASGGSYEQYF
TRBJ2-2	TRBV18	NA	17	TRBD2	TGTGCCAGCTCACCCCCTGGACTAGCGGGAGGAACCGGGGAGCTGTTTTTT	CASSPPGLAGGTGELFF
TRBJ2-7	TRBV13	NA	16	NA	TGTGCCAGCAGCTTAAATGGGGGCGGGAGATCCTACGAGCAGTACTTC	CASSLNGGGRSYEQYF
TRBJ1-4	TRBV5-8	NA	15	TRBD1	TGTGCCAGCAGTTCACCCGACAGGGTGTTTGAAAAACTGTTTTTT	CASSSPDRVFEKLFF
TRBJ2-7	TRBV5-6	NA	16	TRBD1	TGTGCCAGCAGCTTGGTTGTGCCAGGGGGTTTTTACGAGCAGTACTTC	CASSLVVPGGFYEQYF
TRBJ1-4	TRBV25-1	NA	13	TRBD1	TGTGCCAGCTGGGACAGGGCCGGGGAAAAACTGTTTTTT	CASWDRAGEKLFF
TRBJ1-1	TRBV6-1	NA	14	NA	TGTGCCAGCAGTGCCGCGACAGCCGGCACTGAAGCTTTCTTT	CASSAATAGTEAFF
TRBJ2-1	TRBV11-2	NA	14	NA	TGTGCCAGCAGCCCAGCGGAGGGCAACAATGAGCAGTTCTTC	CASSPAEGNNEQFF
TRBJ2-7	TRBV5-6	NA	15	TRBD2	TGTGCCAGTCGACCCGGGCTAGCGGAGGCCTACGAGCAGTACTTC	CASRPGLAEAYEQYF